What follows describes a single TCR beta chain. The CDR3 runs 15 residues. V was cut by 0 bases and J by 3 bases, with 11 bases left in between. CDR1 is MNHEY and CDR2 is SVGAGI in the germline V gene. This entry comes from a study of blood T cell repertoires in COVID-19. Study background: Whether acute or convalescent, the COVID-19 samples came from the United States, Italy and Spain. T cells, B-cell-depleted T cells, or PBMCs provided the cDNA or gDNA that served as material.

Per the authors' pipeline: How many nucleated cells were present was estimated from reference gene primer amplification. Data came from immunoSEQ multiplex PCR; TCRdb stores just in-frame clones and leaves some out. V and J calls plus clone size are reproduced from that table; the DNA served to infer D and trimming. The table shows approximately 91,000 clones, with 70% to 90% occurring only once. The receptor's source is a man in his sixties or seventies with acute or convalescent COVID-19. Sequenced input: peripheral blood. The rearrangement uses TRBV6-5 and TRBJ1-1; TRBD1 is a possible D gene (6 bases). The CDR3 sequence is CASSYSFRGHTEAFF. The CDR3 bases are TGTGCCAGCAGTTACTCTTTCAGGGGACACACTGAAGCTTTCTTT.